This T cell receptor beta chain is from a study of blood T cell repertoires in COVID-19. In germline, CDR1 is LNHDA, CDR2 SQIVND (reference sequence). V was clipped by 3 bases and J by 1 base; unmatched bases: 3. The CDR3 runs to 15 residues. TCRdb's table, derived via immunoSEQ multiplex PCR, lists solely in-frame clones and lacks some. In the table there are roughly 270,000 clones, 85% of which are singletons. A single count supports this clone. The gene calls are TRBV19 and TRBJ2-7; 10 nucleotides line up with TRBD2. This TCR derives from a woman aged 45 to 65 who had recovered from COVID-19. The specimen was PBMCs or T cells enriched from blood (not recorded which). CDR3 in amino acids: CASSMLAGDSYEQYF. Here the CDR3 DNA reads TGTGCCAGTAGTATGCTAGCGGGAGATTCCTACGAGCAGTACTTC.